These T cell receptor beta chains were read from a single sample in a study of cytotoxic CD8 clonotypes in ibrutinib-treated CLL. TCRdb's table, derived via immunoSEQ multiplex PCR, lists solely in-frame clones and lacks some. The sample has hundreds of thousands of clones, 60% to 75% seen once. This material consisted of PBMCs, taken after 24 months of ibrutinib treatment. The receptors were gathered from a human donor with chronic lymphocytic leukemia. Both conserved end residues are part of each CDR3. D genes are given only for firm matches. Clone size is not always given. Where it is, it says once, few, many or a class for expanded clones.

j_gene: TRBJ1-2; d_gene: NA; abundance: many; v_gene: TRBV27; CDR3nt: TGTGCCAGCAGTTTATTCGGCCAGGGGCGAACTTCCACCCATGGCTACACCTTC; CDR3aa: CASSLFGQGRTSTHGYTF
j_gene: TRBJ2-2; d_gene: NA; abundance: NA; v_gene: TRBV7-2; CDR3nt: TGTGCCAGCAGCTTAGAGGGCACCGGGGAGCTGTTTTTT; CDR3aa: CASSLEGTGELFF
j_gene: TRBJ2-7; d_gene: TRBD1; abundance: NA; v_gene: TRBV7-8; CDR3nt: TGTGCCAGCAGCCCGGACAGGGGCCGCTCCTACGAGCAGTACTTC; CDR3aa: CASSPDRGRSYEQYF
j_gene: TRBJ1-5; d_gene: NA; abundance: NA; v_gene: TRBV9; CDR3nt: TGTGCCAGCAGCGATGATGGCAGCAATCAGCCCCAGCATTTT; CDR3aa: CASSDDGSNQPQHF
j_gene: TRBJ2-7; d_gene: NA; abundance: NA; v_gene: TRBV18; CDR3nt: TGTGCCAGCTCACCAGGTACATTCGACGAGCAGTACTTC; CDR3aa: CASSPGTFDEQYF
j_gene: TRBJ1-2; d_gene: TRBD1; abundance: few; v_gene: TRBV7-9; CDR3nt: TGTGCCAGCAGCCAACAAGCCGGGACAGGGGAGTACGGCTACACCTTC; CDR3aa: CASSQQAGTGEYGYTF
j_gene: TRBJ2-7; d_gene: TRBD2; abundance: NA; v_gene: TRBV14; CDR3nt: TGTGCCAGCAGCCGATCGGGGGGAACGGTTTTCTACGAGCAGTACTTC; CDR3aa: CASSRSGGTVFYEQYF
j_gene: TRBJ2-7; d_gene: NA; abundance: NA; v_gene: TRBV5-1; CDR3nt: TGCGCCAGCAGCTTGGGACAGGAAATCTACGAGCAGTACTTC; CDR3aa: CASSLGQEIYEQYF
j_gene: TRBJ1-5; d_gene: TRBD1; abundance: once; v_gene: TRBV27; CDR3nt: TGTGCCAGCAGTTACAGGGGCAGGGGGACGCAGCCCCAGCATTTT; CDR3aa: CASSYRGRGTQPQHF
j_gene: TRBJ2-1; d_gene: NA; abundance: NA; v_gene: TRBV7-2; CDR3nt: TGTGCCAGCAACCACGACACTTACAATGAGCAGTTCTTC; CDR3aa: CASNHDTYNEQFF
j_gene: TRBJ2-1; d_gene: TRBD2; abundance: NA; v_gene: TRBV5-1; CDR3nt: TGCGCCAGCAGCCCCTTGACTAGCGGGAGTAACTACAATGAGCAGTTCTTC; CDR3aa: CASSPLTSGSNYNEQFF
j_gene: TRBJ2-5; d_gene: TRBD1; abundance: NA; v_gene: TRBV13; CDR3nt: TGTGCCAGCAGCTCCCCGGGACAGGGCCAAGAGACCCAGTACTTC; CDR3aa: CASSSPGQGQETQYF
j_gene: TRBJ2-7; d_gene: TRBD1; abundance: NA; v_gene: TRBV19; CDR3nt: TGTGCCGGTCTCAGTCCCGGGACAGGAAGGGGGCCCATGCAGCAGTACTTC; CDR3aa: CAGLSPGTGRGPMQQYF
j_gene: TRBJ2-7; d_gene: NA; abundance: NA; v_gene: TRBV7-8; CDR3nt: TGTGCCAGCAGCGGTCGATGGGGGATGAACGAGCAGTACTTC; CDR3aa: CASSGRWGMNEQYF
j_gene: TRBJ2-3; d_gene: TRBD2; abundance: NA; v_gene: TRBV9; CDR3nt: TGTGCCAGCAGCGTTAGCGGGAGGGTGGGCACAGATACGCAGTATTTT; CDR3aa: CASSVSGRVGTDTQYF
j_gene: TRBJ2-5; d_gene: NA; abundance: NA; v_gene: TRBV9; CDR3nt: TGTGCCAGCAGCGTAGGGGCCAGGGGCCCGGGGACCCAGTACTTC; CDR3aa: CASSVGARGPGTQYF
j_gene: TRBJ2-2; d_gene: NA; abundance: NA; v_gene: TRBV2; CDR3nt: TGTGCCAGCAAAAATGATTTGGGTTTCAGCGGGGAGCTGTTTTTT; CDR3aa: CASKNDLGFSGELFF
j_gene: TRBJ2-7; d_gene: TRBD1; abundance: once; v_gene: TRBV23-1; CDR3nt: TGCGCCAGCAGACAAGACGGGACAGGGTTTTACGAGCAGTACTTC; CDR3aa: CASRQDGTGFYEQYF
j_gene: TRBJ1-4; d_gene: NA; abundance: NA; v_gene: TRBV16; CDR3nt: TGTGCCAGCAGCCCCCCCCGAACTAATGAAAAACTGTTTTTT; CDR3aa: CASSPPRTNEKLFF
j_gene: TRBJ1-5; d_gene: NA; abundance: few; v_gene: TRBV28; CDR3nt: TGTGCCAGCAGGGCCCCCGGCAGGGGAGGCAATCAGCCCCAGCATTTT; CDR3aa: CASRAPGRGGNQPQHF
j_gene: TRBJ2-5; d_gene: TRBD1; abundance: NA; v_gene: TRBV6-5; CDR3nt: TGTGCCAGCAGTTACCGGACAGGGGCCGAGACCCAGTACTTC; CDR3aa: CASSYRTGAETQYF
j_gene: TRBJ1-1; d_gene: TRBD1; abundance: NA; v_gene: TRBV19; CDR3nt: TGTGCCAGTAGTATCGGGACAGGGAAGAACACTGAAGCTTTCTTT; CDR3aa: CASSIGTGKNTEAFF
j_gene: TRBJ1-5; d_gene: NA; abundance: NA; v_gene: TRBV18; CDR3nt: TGTGCCAGCTCACCAGGAGGAGGTGTTCAGCCCCAGCATTTT; CDR3aa: CASSPGGGVQPQHF
j_gene: TRBJ2-7; d_gene: TRBD2; abundance: NA; v_gene: TRBV5-1; CDR3nt: TGCGCCAGCAGCTTGGGTCCTAGCGGGGTAAGCTCCTACGAGCAGTACTTC; CDR3aa: CASSLGPSGVSSYEQYF
j_gene: TRBJ2-7; d_gene: TRBD2; abundance: NA; v_gene: TRBV19; CDR3nt: TGTGCCAGTAGTCCAACCATCAGACTAGCGCACTTCGAGCAGTACTTC; CDR3aa: CASSPTIRLAHFEQYF
j_gene: TRBJ2-2; d_gene: NA; abundance: NA; v_gene: TRBV7-2; CDR3nt: TGTGCCAGCAGCGAGGACGGTGGGTACACCGGGGAGCTGTTTTTT; CDR3aa: CASSEDGGYTGELFF
j_gene: TRBJ2-3; d_gene: TRBD2; abundance: many; v_gene: TRBV27; CDR3nt: TGTGCCAGCACCCGAACGGCGGGAGACACAGATACGCAGTATTTT; CDR3aa: CASTRTAGDTDTQYF
j_gene: TRBJ2-1; d_gene: TRBD2; abundance: NA; v_gene: TRBV4-2; CDR3nt: TGTGCCAGCAGCCAAGACCCGGGACTAGCGGGCAATGAGCAGTTCTTC; CDR3aa: CASSQDPGLAGNEQFF
j_gene: TRBJ1-2; d_gene: NA; abundance: NA; v_gene: TRBV7-3; CDR3nt: TGTGCCAGCAGCTTAAACGCCCCCGGGACGGTCCCCGGGGGCTACACCTTC; CDR3aa: CASSLNAPGTVPGGYTF
j_gene: TRBJ2-1; d_gene: NA; abundance: NA; v_gene: TRBV18; CDR3nt: TGTGCCAGCTCACCCGGGGGACTTTGGAGGGGTGAGCAGTTCTTC; CDR3aa: CASSPGGLWRGEQFF
j_gene: TRBJ2-1; d_gene: NA; abundance: few; v_gene: TRBV27; CDR3nt: TGTGCCAGCAGTCCCAACCTTCCGACGGCTACAAAGGGTGAGCAGTTCTTC; CDR3aa: CASSPNLPTATKGEQFF
j_gene: TRBJ2-3; d_gene: NA; abundance: NA; v_gene: TRBV2; CDR3nt: TGTGCCAGTCCCCCGGGACTCCGCACAGATACGCAGTATTTT; CDR3aa: CASPPGLRTDTQYF
j_gene: TRBJ2-7; d_gene: TRBD1; abundance: NA; v_gene: TRBV28; CDR3nt: TGTGCCAGCAGTTTCCAGCGAGGGGGCTTCTACGAGCAGTACTTC; CDR3aa: CASSFQRGGFYEQYF
j_gene: TRBJ2-7; d_gene: NA; abundance: few; v_gene: TRBV6-5; CDR3nt: TGTGCCAGCAGTTGGGGAGGCGGGGTCTACGAGCAGTACTTC; CDR3aa: CASSWGGGVYEQYF
j_gene: TRBJ2-7; d_gene: NA; abundance: NA; v_gene: TRBV20-1; CDR3nt: TGCAGTGCTAGCGTAGAGTACGAGCAGTACTTC; CDR3aa: CSASVEYEQYF
j_gene: TRBJ1-5; d_gene: NA; abundance: few; v_gene: TRBV15; CDR3nt: TGTGCCACCAGCACCGGAGGGACGGGTGGCAATCAGCCCCAGCATTTT; CDR3aa: CATSTGGTGGNQPQHF
j_gene: TRBJ2-2; d_gene: NA; abundance: NA; v_gene: TRBV7-2; CDR3nt: TGTGCCAGCAGCCCCCCGGGACGGCACACCGGGGAGCTGTTTTTT; CDR3aa: CASSPPGRHTGELFF
j_gene: TRBJ2-7; d_gene: TRBD1; abundance: NA; v_gene: TRBV10-3; CDR3nt: TGTGCCACCAGGGTCCCGGACAGGGTTTACGACGAGCAGTACTTC; CDR3aa: CATRVPDRVYDEQYF
j_gene: TRBJ2-3; d_gene: NA; abundance: few; v_gene: TRBV2; CDR3nt: TGTGCCAGCAGTGACACGGGAGGCACAGATACGCAGTATTTT; CDR3aa: CASSDTGGTDTQYF
j_gene: TRBJ2-7; d_gene: NA; abundance: NA; v_gene: TRBV14; CDR3nt: TGTGCCAGCAGCCACTCCCCCCGAGGCTACGAGCAGTACTTC; CDR3aa: CASSHSPRGYEQYF
j_gene: TRBJ2-5; d_gene: TRBD2; abundance: NA; v_gene: TRBV27; CDR3nt: TGTGCCAGCAGATCAGCGGGGGAGACCCAGTACTTC; CDR3aa: CASRSAGETQYF
j_gene: TRBJ2-2; d_gene: NA; abundance: NA; v_gene: TRBV7-3; CDR3nt: TGTGCCAGCAGCCCGATCAGGGCTGCCGGGGAGCTGTTTTTT; CDR3aa: CASSPIRAAGELFF
j_gene: TRBJ1-1; d_gene: TRBD1; abundance: few; v_gene: TRBV9; CDR3nt: TGTGCCAGCAGCGCTGGACAGGGGATGACTGAAGCTTTCTTT; CDR3aa: CASSAGQGMTEAFF
j_gene: TRBJ2-5; d_gene: TRBD2; abundance: NA; v_gene: TRBV7-9; CDR3nt: TGTGCCAGCAGCTTTGGGACTAGCGGGTCAGAGACCCAGTACTTC; CDR3aa: CASSFGTSGSETQYF
j_gene: TRBJ1-4; d_gene: NA; abundance: NA; v_gene: TRBV18; CDR3nt: TGTGCCAGCTCACCCCCGGTAGTGGCGGGCGAAAAACTGTTTTTT; CDR3aa: CASSPPVVAGEKLFF
j_gene: TRBJ2-7; d_gene: NA; abundance: NA; v_gene: TRBV27; CDR3nt: TGTGCCAGCAGTCTAGGGCTCGGGCAGTTCGAGCAGTACTTC; CDR3aa: CASSLGLGQFEQYF
j_gene: TRBJ2-7; d_gene: NA; abundance: few; v_gene: TRBV11-1; CDR3nt: TGTGCCAGCAGCTACGGTCCCTTAACCTACGAGCAGTACTTC; CDR3aa: CASSYGPLTYEQYF
j_gene: TRBJ2-7; d_gene: NA; abundance: NA; v_gene: TRBV28; CDR3nt: TGTGCCAGCAGTCATCGTCGCGAGCAGTACTTC; CDR3aa: CASSHRREQYF
j_gene: TRBJ1-3; d_gene: TRBD1; abundance: few; v_gene: TRBV7-9; CDR3nt: TGTGCCAGCAGTTGGAGACAGGGATCGGAAAACACCATATATTTT; CDR3aa: CASSWRQGSENTIYF
j_gene: TRBJ2-1; d_gene: NA; abundance: NA; v_gene: TRBV29-1; CDR3nt: TGCAGCGGACTGGACACATTAAGCTCCTACAATGAGCAGTTCTTC; CDR3aa: CSGLDTLSSYNEQFF
j_gene: TRBJ2-7; d_gene: NA; abundance: NA; v_gene: TRBV27; CDR3nt: TGTGCCAGCAGTTTACGGCCTCAAAGCTCCTACGAGCAGTACTTC; CDR3aa: CASSLRPQSSYEQYF
j_gene: TRBJ1-2; d_gene: NA; abundance: few; v_gene: TRBV11-2; CDR3nt: TGTGCCAGCAGCTCCCCCAGGGAGGGCTACACCTTC; CDR3aa: CASSSPREGYTF
j_gene: TRBJ2-7; d_gene: NA; abundance: NA; v_gene: TRBV6-5; CDR3nt: TGTGCCAGCAGCCCGATCTCAGGGGACGAGCAGTACTTC; CDR3aa: CASSPISGDEQYF
j_gene: TRBJ2-7; d_gene: TRBD2; abundance: NA; v_gene: TRBV7-3; CDR3nt: TGTGCCAGCAGCTTAAGCACCATAGCGGGAGGCGAGCAGTACTTC; CDR3aa: CASSLSTIAGGEQYF
j_gene: TRBJ2-3; d_gene: NA; abundance: NA; v_gene: TRBV5-1; CDR3nt: TGCGCCAGCAGCTTGGTTAAAGAGGGGCAGTATTTT; CDR3aa: CASSLVKEGQYF
j_gene: TRBJ1-2; d_gene: NA; abundance: many; v_gene: TRBV28; CDR3nt: TGTGCCAGCAGCCTCATGGGGGGAAAGGGATCTGGCTACACCTTC; CDR3aa: CASSLMGGKGSGYTF
j_gene: TRBJ2-1; d_gene: TRBD1; abundance: NA; v_gene: TRBV7-2; CDR3nt: TGTGCCAGCAGCGCCCGGGACAGGACCACCTACAATGAGCAGTTCTTC; CDR3aa: CASSARDRTTYNEQFF
j_gene: TRBJ2-1; d_gene: NA; abundance: NA; v_gene: TRBV20-1; CDR3nt: TGCAGTGCAAGATTCTACAATGAGCAGTTCTTC; CDR3aa: CSARFYNEQFF
j_gene: TRBJ1-4; d_gene: NA; abundance: NA; v_gene: TRBV7-2; CDR3nt: TGTGCCAGCAGCTTAGGGGCCAGGATAGATGAAAAACTGTTTTTT; CDR3aa: CASSLGARIDEKLFF
j_gene: TRBJ2-1; d_gene: NA; abundance: NA; v_gene: TRBV9; CDR3nt: TGTGCCAGCAGCGGAGCCCCGGACTTGTCTTCCTACAATGAGCAGTTCTTC; CDR3aa: CASSGAPDLSSYNEQFF